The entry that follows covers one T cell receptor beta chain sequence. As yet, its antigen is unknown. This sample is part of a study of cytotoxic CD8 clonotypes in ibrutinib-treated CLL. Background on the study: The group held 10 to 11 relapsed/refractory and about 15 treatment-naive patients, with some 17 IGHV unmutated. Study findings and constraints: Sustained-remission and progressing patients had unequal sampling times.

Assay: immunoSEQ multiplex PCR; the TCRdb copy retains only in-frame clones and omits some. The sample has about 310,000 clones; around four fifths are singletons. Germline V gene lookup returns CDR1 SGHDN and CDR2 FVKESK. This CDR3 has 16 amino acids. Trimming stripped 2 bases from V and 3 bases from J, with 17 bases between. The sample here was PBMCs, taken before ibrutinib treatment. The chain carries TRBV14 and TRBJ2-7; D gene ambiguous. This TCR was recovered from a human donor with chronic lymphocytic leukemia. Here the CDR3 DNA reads TGTGCCAGCAGCCAAACGTTCGGGCAGGCGAACTACGAGCAGTACTTC. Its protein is CASSQTFGQANYEQYF.